One and the same sample provided the 29 T cell receptor beta chains below, sequenced in a study of early stage breast cancer tumors. TCRdb's table, derived via immunoSEQ multiplex PCR, lists solely in-frame clones and lacks some. The table includes around 9,900 clones, 64% detected once. Sequenced sample: breast tumor tissue. The origin of the receptors is a person aged 60 to 70 with breast cancer.

The V gene is TRBV11-2, the J gene TRBJ1-4; D is unresolved. Germline CDR1 and CDR2: SGHAT and FQNNGV. The CDR3 is 14 residues long. Trimming stripped 2 bases from V and 5 bases from J, with 9 bases between. The CDR3 DNA reads as TGTGCCAGCAGCTTAAGTGGGTTGAATGAAAAACTGTTTTTT. As protein: CASSLSGLNEKLFF.

J is TRBJ2-1 and V is TRBV11-2, with D unclear. V was clipped by 5 bases and J by 4 bases, with 6 bases between them. Germline values: CDR1 SGHAT, CDR2 FQNNGV. The CDR3 has 12 residues. Here the CDR3 DNA reads TGTGCCAGCAGCGCCGGGTACAATGAGCAGTTCTTC. Its translation: CASSAGYNEQFF.

This chain joins TRBV15 and TRBJ1-4; perhaps TRBD1 as D (5 bases). This CDR3 is 15 amino acids long. Trimming removed 4 bases at V and 8 bases at J, with 17 bases between. Per germline, CDR1 LNHNV and CDR2 YYDKDF (reference sequence). As DNA, the CDR3 is TGTGCCACCAGCAAAGCCGTTGGGGGAACAGAAAAACTGTTTTTT. It codes for CATSKAVGGTEKLFF.

The gene calls are TRBV5-6 and TRBJ2-2, with D tentatively TRBD2 (5 bases). The CDR3 extends over 14 amino acids. CDR1 is SGHDT, CDR2 YYEEEE, per germline. The V gene lost 5 bases and the J gene lost 5 bases, with 13 bases spanning the gap. DNA of the CDR3: TGTGCCAGCAGGCCGGAGAGGGTGACCGGGGAGCTGTTTTTT. This codes for CASRPERVTGELFF.

This chain links TRBV5-1 with TRBJ1-3; D gene ambiguous. Trimming pared 0 bases from V and 4 bases from J, leaving 2 bases between. The CDR3 runs to 12 residues. CDR1 SGHRS and CDR2 YFSETQ come from the germline V gene. CDR3 coding DNA: TGCGCCAGCAGCTTGGACGGAAACACCATATATTTT. Its protein is CASSLDGNTIYF.

The CDR3 is CASSEVGGGLHEQFF. The DNA for the CDR3 is TGTGCCAGCAGTGAAGTTGGGGGGGGCCTTCATGAGCAGTTCTTC. The chain links TRBV6-4 to TRBJ2-1; perhaps TRBD2 as D (7 bases). Germline V gene lookup returns CDR1 MRHNA and CDR2 SNTAGT. Trimming left V 3 bases short and J 8 bases short, with 17 bases between. The CDR3 contains 15 residues.

This chain uses TRBV7-2 with TRBJ1-6; a possible D gene is TRBD1 (6 bases). The CDR3 is 19 amino acids. V was cut by 2 bases and J by 7 bases, with 24 bases left in between. Per the germline V gene, CDR1 is SGHTA and CDR2 is FQGNSA. The CDR3 protein is CASSLIGQKVAKKNSPLHF. The CDR3 DNA reads TGTGCCAGCAGCTTAATTGGACAGAAGGTAGCTAAGAAGAATTCACCCCTCCACTTT.

The chain joins TRBV18 to TRBJ1-2; D not certain. Germline V gene lookup returns CDR1 KGHSH and CDR2 LQKENI. The CDR3 sequence is 12 residues long. V lost 6 bases, J lost 8 bases, and 13 bases lay in between. For the CDR3, the DNA is TGTGCCAGCTCCCGGGAAGGGCGAGGCTACACCTTC. Translation gives CASSREGRGYTF.

The CDR3 protein is CATSPGHQTDTQYF. In nucleotides, the CDR3 is TGTGCCACCAGTCCGGGACACCAGACAGATACGCAGTATTTT. The chain has TRBV15 and TRBJ2-3, with TRBD1 as a possible D gene (6 bases). The V gene's germline CDR1 is LNHNV and CDR2 YYDKDF (reference sequence). This CDR3 has 14 residues. The ends were cut back, 6 bases at V and 3 bases at J, with 13 bases in the middle.

The chain uses TRBV28 and TRBJ2-5; D remains unclear. CDR3 length: 12 amino acids. Germline lookup yields CDR1 MDHEN and CDR2 SYDVKM. Deletions cut 1 base from V and 5 bases from J, with 5 bases between. CDR3 in DNA: TGTGCCAGCAGTTTATCCCGTGAGACCCAGTACTTC. It encodes CASSLSRETQYF.

By share, this clone counts as large. This chain links TRBV4-1 with TRBJ2-2, with 9 bases fitting TRBD2. The trim removed 0 bases at V and 4 bases at J, leaving 3 bases unmatched. Per the germline V gene, CDR1 is MGHRA and CDR2 is YSYEKL. This CDR3 is 16 amino acids long. CDR3: CASSQDLAGSTGELFF. For the CDR3, the DNA is TGCGCCAGCAGCCAAGATCTAGCGGGAAGCACCGGGGAGCTGTTTTTT.

The genes are TRBV18 and TRBJ1-5; D perhaps matches TRBD1 (5 bases). Trimming stripped 3 bases from V and 7 bases from J, with 10 bases between. Germline lookup yields CDR1 KGHSH and CDR2 LQKENI. This CDR3 is built from 13 residues. The DNA for the CDR3 is TGTGCCAGCTCACCTCAGGGTACCCAGCCCCAGCATTTT. This codes for CASSPQGTQPQHF. Based on the CDR3 plus reference TRBV18 and TRBJ1-5, the full variable domain is NAGVMQNPRHLVRRRGQEARLRCSPMKGHSHVYWYRQLPEEGLKFMVYLQKENIIDESGMPKERFSAEFPKEGPSILRIQQVVRGDSAAYFCASSPQGTQPQHFGDGTRLSIL.

The chain joins TRBV5-6 to TRBJ1-2, with TRBD1 identical over 9 bases. The CDR3 runs to 15 residues. Germline lookup yields CDR1 SGHDT and CDR2 YYEEEE. V lost 0 bases, J lost 5 bases, and 5 bases stayed unmatched. The CDR3: CASSLGDRVGYGYTF. CDR3 DNA: TGTGCCAGCAGCTTGGGGGACAGGGTAGGGTATGGCTACACCTTC.

This chain links TRBV11-1 with TRBJ2-3; 7 bases agree with TRBD2. Germline V CDR1 and CDR2: SGHAT, FQDESV (reference sequence). The V segment lost 0 bases and the J segment 9 bases; nucleotides outside the gene matches: 3. The length of the CDR3 is 13 residues. This CDR3 is CASSLARDYTQYF. The DNA for the CDR3 is TGTGCCAGCAGCTTAGCTCGGGACTACACGCAGTATTTT.

This rearrangement joins TRBV21-1 to TRBJ2-7; no DNA check was done on the table's D call, TRBD1. TRBV21-1 is a pseudogene locus. The CDR3 runs to 16 residues. The CDR3 sequence is CASSKPPQGAFLEQYF. The CDR3 DNA sequence: TGTGCCAGCAGCAAACCTCCACAGGGGGCTTTTCTCGAGCAGTACTTC.

This clone occurred a few times. The V and J genes are TRBV7-9 and TRBJ2-1, with D possibly matching TRBD2 (5 bases). Per the germline V gene, CDR1 is SEHNR and CDR2 is FQNEAQ (reference sequence). The CDR3 loop spans 16 amino acids. The V end was cut by 6 bases, the J end by 6 bases, with 21 bases between. The CDR3 region has the DNA TGTGCCAGCAGTCGTTCCGGGAAACACAGAGGCAATGAGCAGTTCTTC. It codes for CASSRSGKHRGNEQFF.

The chain employs TRBV6-1 and TRBJ1-1; D is ambiguous. CDR1 and CDR2 from the germline V gene are MNHNS and SASEGT. The CDR3 is 12 amino acids. V was shortened by 8 bases and J by 1 base, with 8 bases between the two germline ends. The CDR3 is CASGRQNTEAFF. In DNA form, the CDR3 reads TGTGCCAGCGGACGGCAGAACACTGAAGCTTTCTTT.

The chain has TRBV5-1 and TRBJ2-7; D is perhaps TRBD1 (6 bases). Germline V gives CDR1 SGHRS, CDR2 YFSETQ. There are 14 residues in the CDR3. Trimming stripped 1 base from V and 3 bases from J, with 11 bases between. CDR3 sequence reads: CASSLKQGHYEQYF. The CDR3 region has the DNA TGCGCCAGCAGCTTGAAACAGGGCCACTACGAGCAGTACTTC.

J is TRBJ2-1 and V is TRBV27, with 8 nucleotides matching TRBD2. CDR1 is MNHEY and CDR2 is SMNVEV in the germline V gene (reference sequence). The CDR3 contains 17 residues. The V segment lost 5 bases and the J segment 7 bases; nucleotides outside the gene matches: 16. The CDR3 DNA sequence: TGTGCCAGCAGTCCCAAAGCTTACGGGGGGGTTTCGAATGAGCAGTTCTTC. It is translated as CASSPKAYGGVSNEQFF.

The V gene is TRBV19, the J gene TRBJ2-7; maybe TRBD2 (6 bases). V lost 0 bases and J 4 bases, leaving 13 bases between the germline ends. Germline lookup yields CDR1 LNHDA and CDR2 SQIVND (reference sequence). CDR3 size: 15 residues. In DNA form, the CDR3 reads TGTGCCAGTAGTATAGATCGGGGTAGCGGATACGAGCAGTACTTC. Translated, it gives CASSIDRGSGYEQYF.

The rearrangement links TRBV27 to TRBJ1-1, with TRBD1 matching 11 bases. Germline V CDR1 and CDR2: MNHEY, SMNVEV (reference sequence). V lost 2 bases to trimming and J lost 4 bases; unmatched junction nucleotides: 6. CDR3 length: 16 residues. CDR3: CASSLGGTGGFTEAFF. In nucleotides, the CDR3 is TGTGCCAGCAGTTTAGGAGGGACAGGGGGGTTCACTGAAGCTTTCTTT.

This clone was detected only a few times. The J gene is TRBJ2-3, the V gene TRBV19; D is unclear. Trimming removed 5 bases from V and 6 bases from J, with 9 bases in between. The germline V gene has CDR1 LNHDA and CDR2 SQIVND (reference sequence). The CDR3 covers 12 residues. As DNA, the CDR3 is TGTGCCAGTAGTGCATTTTGGGATACGCAGTATTTT. Amino acid sequence: CASSAFWDTQYF.

The V gene is TRBV5-4, the J gene TRBJ1-1; TRBD1 is a possible D gene (6 bases). CDR1 and CDR2 from the germline V gene are SGHNT and YYREEE (reference sequence). The CDR3 loop spans 15 amino acids. Trimming shortened V by 4 bases and J by 9 bases, and 22 bases separated the two germline ends. The CDR3 region is CASSQGDQPGAQAFF. CDR3 nucleotides: TGTGCCAGCAGCCAAGGGGATCAACCAGGGGCCCAAGCTTTCTTT.

The chain employs TRBV6-1 and TRBJ2-1, with 7 bases fitting TRBD2. The CDR3 contains 14 residues. CDR1 is MNHNS, CDR2 SASEGT, per germline. With 7 bases clipped from V and 4 bases from J, the junction kept 7 bases outside the gene matches. The CDR3, as DNA: TGTGCCAGCAATAGGGCTAGCGGATACAATGAGCAGTTCTTC. This sequence encodes CASNRASGYNEQFF.

The chain has TRBV6-1 and TRBJ2-1, with 7 bases that match TRBD2. Trimming removed 5 bases from V and 4 bases from J; junction bases left unmatched: 5. Germline CDR1 and CDR2: MNHNS and SASEGT. This CDR3 spans 14 amino acids. The CDR3 nucleotides read TGTGCCAGCAGTCAGCGGGGCCAGTACAATGAGCAGTTCTTC. Translated: CASSQRGQYNEQFF.

The chain has TRBV10-3 and TRBJ2-5; TRBD2 is a possible D gene (8 bases). The CDR3 has 15 amino acids. Germline loops: CDR1 ENHRY, CDR2 SYGVKD. The V gene lost 8 bases and the J gene lost 4 bases, with 20 bases spanning the gap. The CDR3 coding sequence is TGTGCCATCGCCCGGGAGGGGGCCGTTTCAGAGACCCAGTACTTC. Translated: CAIAREGAVSETQYF.

This clone was observed a few times. The J gene is TRBJ1-3, the V gene TRBV6-6, with 7 nucleotides matching TRBD1. V lost 6 bases, J lost 2 bases, and 10 bases stayed unmatched. CDR3 length: 16 residues. Germline V gene sequence: CDR1 MNHNY, CDR2 SVGAGI (reference sequence). CDR3 in amino acids: CASRLQQGTTGNTIYF. The CDR3 DNA is TGTGCCAGCAGGCTCCAACAGGGGACTACTGGAAACACCATATATTTT.

Of note for this clone: The DNA is left out, because the CDR3 cannot be placed on it with certainty; the CDR3 is given as TCRdb lists it. The CDR3 reads CATSREFGAGELFF. The genes are TRBV15 and TRBJ2-2. Germline V gives CDR1 LNHNV, CDR2 YYDKDF (reference sequence). A total of 14 residues make up the CDR3, ends included.

This clone appeared a few times. The V call is TRBV6-6, the J call TRBJ2-7, with 12 bases that match TRBD2. The CDR3 loop spans 14 amino acids. V dropped 2 bases and J dropped 4; count of bases not matched to a gene: 0. Germline loops: CDR1 MNHNY, CDR2 SVGAGI (reference sequence). DNA of the CDR3: TGTGCCAGCAGTTACACTAGCGGGGGGTACGAGCAGTACTTC. This encodes CASSYTSGGYEQYF.